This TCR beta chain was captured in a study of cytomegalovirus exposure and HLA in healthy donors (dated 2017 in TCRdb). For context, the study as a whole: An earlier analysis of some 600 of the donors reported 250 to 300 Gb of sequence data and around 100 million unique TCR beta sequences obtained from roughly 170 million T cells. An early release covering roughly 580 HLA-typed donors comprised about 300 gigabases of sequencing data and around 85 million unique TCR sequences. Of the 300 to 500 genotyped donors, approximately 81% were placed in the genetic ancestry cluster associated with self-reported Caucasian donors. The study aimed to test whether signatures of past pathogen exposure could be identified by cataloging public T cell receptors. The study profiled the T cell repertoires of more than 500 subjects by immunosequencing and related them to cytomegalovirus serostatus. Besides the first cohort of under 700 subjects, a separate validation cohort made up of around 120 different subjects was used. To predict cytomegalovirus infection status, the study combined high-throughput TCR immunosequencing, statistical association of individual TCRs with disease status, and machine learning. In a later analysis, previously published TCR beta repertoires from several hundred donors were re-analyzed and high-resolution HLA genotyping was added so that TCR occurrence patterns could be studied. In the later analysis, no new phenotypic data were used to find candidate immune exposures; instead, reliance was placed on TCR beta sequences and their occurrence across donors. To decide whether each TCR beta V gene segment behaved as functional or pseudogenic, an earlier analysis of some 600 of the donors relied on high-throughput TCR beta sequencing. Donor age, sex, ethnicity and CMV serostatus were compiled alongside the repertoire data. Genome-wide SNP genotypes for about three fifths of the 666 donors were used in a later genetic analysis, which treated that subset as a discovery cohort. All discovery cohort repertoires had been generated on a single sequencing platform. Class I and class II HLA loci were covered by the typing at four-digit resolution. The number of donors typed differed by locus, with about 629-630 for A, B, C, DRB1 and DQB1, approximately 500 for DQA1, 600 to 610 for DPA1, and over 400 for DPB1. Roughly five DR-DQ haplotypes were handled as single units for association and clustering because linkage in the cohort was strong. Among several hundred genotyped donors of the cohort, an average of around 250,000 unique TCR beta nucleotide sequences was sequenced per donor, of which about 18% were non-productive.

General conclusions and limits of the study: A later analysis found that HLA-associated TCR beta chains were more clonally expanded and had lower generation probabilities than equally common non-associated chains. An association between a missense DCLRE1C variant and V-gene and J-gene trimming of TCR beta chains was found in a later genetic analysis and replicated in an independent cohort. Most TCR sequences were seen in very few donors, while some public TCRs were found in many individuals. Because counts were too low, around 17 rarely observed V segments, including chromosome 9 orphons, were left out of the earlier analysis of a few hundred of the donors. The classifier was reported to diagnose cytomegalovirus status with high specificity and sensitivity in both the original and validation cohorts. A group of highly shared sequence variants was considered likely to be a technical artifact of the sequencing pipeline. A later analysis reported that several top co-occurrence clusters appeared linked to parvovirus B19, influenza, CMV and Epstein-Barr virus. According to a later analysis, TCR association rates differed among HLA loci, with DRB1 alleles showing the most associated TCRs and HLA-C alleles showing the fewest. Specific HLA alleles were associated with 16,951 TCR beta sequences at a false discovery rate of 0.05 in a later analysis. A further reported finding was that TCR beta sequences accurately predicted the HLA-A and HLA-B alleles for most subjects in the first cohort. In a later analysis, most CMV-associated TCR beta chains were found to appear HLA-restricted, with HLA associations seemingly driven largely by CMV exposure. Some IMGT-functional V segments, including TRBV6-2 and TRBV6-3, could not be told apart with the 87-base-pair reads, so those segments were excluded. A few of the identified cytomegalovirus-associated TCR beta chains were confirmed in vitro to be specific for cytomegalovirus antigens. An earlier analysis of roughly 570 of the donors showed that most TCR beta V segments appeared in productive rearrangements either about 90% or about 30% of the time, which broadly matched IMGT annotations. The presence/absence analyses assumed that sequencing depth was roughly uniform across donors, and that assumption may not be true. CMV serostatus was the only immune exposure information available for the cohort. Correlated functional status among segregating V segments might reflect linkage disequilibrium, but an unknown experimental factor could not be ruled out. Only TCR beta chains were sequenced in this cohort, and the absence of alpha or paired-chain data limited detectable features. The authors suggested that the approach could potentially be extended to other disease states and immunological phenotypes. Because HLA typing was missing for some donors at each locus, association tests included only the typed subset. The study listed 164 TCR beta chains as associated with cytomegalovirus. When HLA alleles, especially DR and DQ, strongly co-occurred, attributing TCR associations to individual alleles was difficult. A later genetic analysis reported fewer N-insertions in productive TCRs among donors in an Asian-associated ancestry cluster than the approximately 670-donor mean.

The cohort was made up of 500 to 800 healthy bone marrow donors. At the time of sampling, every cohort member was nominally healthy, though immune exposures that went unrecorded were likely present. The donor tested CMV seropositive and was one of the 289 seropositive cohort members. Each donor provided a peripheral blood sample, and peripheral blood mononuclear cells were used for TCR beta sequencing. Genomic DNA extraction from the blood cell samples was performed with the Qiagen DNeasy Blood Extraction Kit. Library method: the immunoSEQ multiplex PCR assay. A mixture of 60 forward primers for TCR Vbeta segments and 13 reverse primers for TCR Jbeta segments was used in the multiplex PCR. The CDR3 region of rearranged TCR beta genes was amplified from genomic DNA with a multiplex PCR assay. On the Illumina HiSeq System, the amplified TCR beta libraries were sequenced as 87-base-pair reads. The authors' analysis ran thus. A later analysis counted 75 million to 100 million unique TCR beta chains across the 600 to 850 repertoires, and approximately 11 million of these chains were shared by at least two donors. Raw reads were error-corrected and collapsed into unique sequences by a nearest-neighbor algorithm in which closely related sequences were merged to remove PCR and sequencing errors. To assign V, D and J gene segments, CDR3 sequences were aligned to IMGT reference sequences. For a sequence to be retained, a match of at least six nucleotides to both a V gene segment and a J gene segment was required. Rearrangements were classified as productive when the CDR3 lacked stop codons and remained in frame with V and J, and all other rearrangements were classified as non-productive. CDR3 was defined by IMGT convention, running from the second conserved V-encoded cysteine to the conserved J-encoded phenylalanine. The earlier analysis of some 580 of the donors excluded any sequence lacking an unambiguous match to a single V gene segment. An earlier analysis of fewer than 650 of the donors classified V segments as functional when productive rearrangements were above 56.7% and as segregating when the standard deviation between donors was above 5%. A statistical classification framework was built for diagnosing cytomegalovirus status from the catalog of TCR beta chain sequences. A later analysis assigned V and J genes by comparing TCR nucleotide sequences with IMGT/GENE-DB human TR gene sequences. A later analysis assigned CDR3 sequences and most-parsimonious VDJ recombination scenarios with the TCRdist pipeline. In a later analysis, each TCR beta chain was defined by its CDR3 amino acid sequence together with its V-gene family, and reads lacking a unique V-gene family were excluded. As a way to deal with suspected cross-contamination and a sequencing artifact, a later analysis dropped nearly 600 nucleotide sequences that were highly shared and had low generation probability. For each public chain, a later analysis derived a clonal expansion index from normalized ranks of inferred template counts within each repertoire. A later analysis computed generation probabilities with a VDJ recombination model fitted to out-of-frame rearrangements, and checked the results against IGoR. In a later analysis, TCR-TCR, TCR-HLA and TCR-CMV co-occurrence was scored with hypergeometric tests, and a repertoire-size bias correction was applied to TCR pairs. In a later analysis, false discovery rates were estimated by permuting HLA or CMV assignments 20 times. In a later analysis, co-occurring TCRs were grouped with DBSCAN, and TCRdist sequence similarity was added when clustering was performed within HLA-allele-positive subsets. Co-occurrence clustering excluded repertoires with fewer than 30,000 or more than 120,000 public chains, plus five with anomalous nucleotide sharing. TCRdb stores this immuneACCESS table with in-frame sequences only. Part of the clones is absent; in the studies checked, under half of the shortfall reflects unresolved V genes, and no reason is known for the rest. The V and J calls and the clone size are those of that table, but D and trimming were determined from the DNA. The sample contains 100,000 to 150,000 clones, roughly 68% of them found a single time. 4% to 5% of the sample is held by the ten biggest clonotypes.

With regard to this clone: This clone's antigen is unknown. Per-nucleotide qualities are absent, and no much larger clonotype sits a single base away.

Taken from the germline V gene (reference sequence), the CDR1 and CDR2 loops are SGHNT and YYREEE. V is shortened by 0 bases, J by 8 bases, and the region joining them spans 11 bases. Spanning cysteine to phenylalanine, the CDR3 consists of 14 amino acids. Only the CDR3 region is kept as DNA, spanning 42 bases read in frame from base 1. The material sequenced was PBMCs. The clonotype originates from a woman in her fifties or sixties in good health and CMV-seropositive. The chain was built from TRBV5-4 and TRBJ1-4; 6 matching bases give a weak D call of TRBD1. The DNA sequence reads TGTGCCAGCAGCTTGGGGCAGGGGCAGGAAAAACTGTTTTTT. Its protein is CASSLGQGQEKLFF.